The 12 T cell receptor beta chains listed next were all sequenced from one sample in a study of spatial heterogeneity in lung cancer. Study results and caveats: Higher tumor mutation counts went along with higher counts of expanded intratumoral alpha and beta TCRs.

TCRdb analysed the 5' RACE reads with MiXCR anew, one entry per CDR3 protein. Of 6,500 to 9,500 distinct CDR3 sequences detected, approximately 12% appear once; the ten largest clones hold more than 9.5%. This sample's time point: sample taken at primary tumor resection. These receptors' antigens are unknown. Sequences were derived from lung tumor tissue, sampled at surgery. These receptors came from a male donor with early-stage non-small cell lung cancer.

Ten or more counts support this clonotype. The library was designed around alpha chains, so this beta chain is a stray read whose abundance carries little weight. The chain recombines TRBV5-1 with TRBJ2-5, with D unresolved. Between the trimmed V and J ends, which lost 6 bases and 5 bases, there was a span of 11 bases. The CDR3 totals 12 residues. Germline V lookup: CDR1 SGHRS, CDR2 YFSETQ. The CDR3 spells CASKVMEETQYF. The CDR3 bases are TGCGCCAGCAAGGTTATGGAGGAGACCCAGTACTTC.

This clonotype was seen repeatedly, ten times or more. Little can be read into the size of this beta chain, an off-target read in a library designed for alpha chains. The genes are TRBV5-1 and TRBJ2-7; 14 bases agree with TRBD2. Germline CDR1 SGHRS, CDR2 YFSETQ. V lost 0 bases and J lost 9; bases outside the gene matches: 5. CDR3 length equals 15 residues. The CDR3 DNA reads as TGCGCCAGCAGCTTGGCCGGGACTAGCGGGAGAAGGCAGTACTTC. Translation gives CASSLAGTSGRRQYF.

On this clonotype: Within a library made for alpha chains, this beta chain is off target, and its count is uninformative. The CDR3 bases are TGTGCCAGCAGCCCGGAGGGGGACACCCCTCGCGCGACTAGCGGGAGGTTCGACGAGCAGTACTTC. Encoded protein: CASSPEGDTPRATSGRFDEQYF. The rearrangement links TRBV7-3 to TRBJ2-7; TRBD2 matches 13 bases. This CDR3 has 22 amino acids. Germline V lookup: CDR1 SGHTA, CDR2 FQGTGA. The ends lost 5 bases at V and 5 bases at J; junction bases unmatched: 27.

This clonotype was detected many times. This beta chain is an off-target read within a library intended for alpha chains, so its frequency means little. The rearrangement links TRBV9 to TRBJ2-5; 7 nucleotides line up with TRBD1. With 4 bases clipped from V and 5 bases from J, the junction kept 5 bases outside the gene matches. CDR1 SGDLS and CDR2 YYNGEE come from the germline V gene. CDR3 size: 13 residues. The CDR3 is CASSPRGRETQYF. The CDR3 DNA follows: TGTGCCAGCAGCCCGAGGGGGCGGGAGACCCAGTACTTC.

By share, this clonotype ranks as medium-sized. Found in a library prepared for alpha chains, this beta chain is an off-target read, and its abundance has little meaning. This chain uses TRBV2 with TRBJ2-7; maybe TRBD2 (6 bases). V was shortened by 5 bases and J by 6 bases, with 11 bases between the two germline ends. Per the germline V gene, CDR1 is SNHLY and CDR2 is FYNNEI. This CDR3 has 12 residues. The CDR3 is CASSPWRGEQYF. CDR3 nucleotide sequence: TGTGCCAGCAGTCCATGGCGGGGCGAGCAGTACTTC.

This clonotype showed up just a few times. In a library made to pick up alpha chains, this beta chain is a stray read with a size that means little. The rearrangement links TRBV27 to TRBJ2-3; D is unresolved. Germline V lookup: CDR1 MNHEY, CDR2 SMNVEV (reference sequence). The CDR3 totals 14 residues. V lost 10 bases and J lost 0, with 14 bases in between. The CDR3 sequence is CATRPRPSTDTQYF. In nucleotides, the CDR3 is TGTGCCACCCGCCCGAGGCCTAGCACAGATACGCAGTATTTT.

Ten or more counts support this clonotype. Because this beta chain is a stray read in a library intended to capture alpha chains, its abundance should not be given much weight. The chain joins TRBV28 to TRBJ2-1; D possibly corresponds to TRBD2 (6 bases). This CDR3 comprises 14 residues. From germline, CDR1 is MDHEN and CDR2 SYDVKM. Trimming removed 10 bases from V and 4 bases from J, with 17 bases in between. The chain's CDR3 is CATATEGRYNEQFF. The CDR3 nucleotides read TGTGCCACTGCAACGGAGGGGAGGTACAATGAGCAGTTCTTC.

On this clonotype: This beta chain represents an off-target read in a library built for alpha chains; its size is of limited meaning. The chain is built from TRBV27 and TRBJ2-7, with D unresolved. This CDR3 spans 11 amino acids. The ends were cut back, 4 bases at V and 3 bases at J, with 4 bases in the middle. Germline V gives CDR1 MNHEY, CDR2 SMNVEV (reference sequence). The chain's CDR3 is CASSSYYEQYF. DNA of the CDR3: TGTGCCAGCAGTTCGTACTACGAGCAGTACTTC.

Of note for this clonotype: Because the library targeted alpha chains, this beta chain is an off-target read whose size means little. This chain joins TRBV7-8 and TRBJ2-1; 13 nucleotides line up with TRBD2. The V gene's germline CDR1 is SGHVS and CDR2 FQNEAQ. V lost 1 base and J lost 6; bases outside the gene matches: 0. CDR3 length: 15 amino acids. The CDR3 nucleotides are TGTGCCAGCAGCTTAGGACTAGCGGGAGGCAATGAGCAGTTCTTC. Translating gives CASSLGLAGGNEQFF.

This clonotype was seen repeatedly, ten times or more. The library was designed around alpha chains, so this beta chain is a stray read whose abundance carries little weight. V usage is TRBV20-1 and J usage is TRBJ1-3; 9 nucleotides align to TRBD1. The trim removed 6 bases at V and 4 bases at J, leaving 7 bases unmatched. Germline CDR1 reads DFQATT; CDR2 reads SNEGSKA (reference sequence). CDR3 size: 14 residues. The CDR3 sequence is CSARPGQGGNTIYF. The CDR3 region has the DNA TGCAGTGCCCGTCCCGGACAGGGGGGAAACACCATATATTTT.

With regard to this clonotype: This beta chain is off target for a library built for alpha chains, so its abundance means little. The chain uses TRBV7-8 and TRBJ2-7; 8 bases map to TRBD1. There are 17 residues in the CDR3. Germline V gives CDR1 SGHVS, CDR2 FQNEAQ. J gave up 0 bases and V 4 bases, and 11 bases lay outside the gene matches. The CDR3 here is CASSYTPGQVNSYEQYF. CDR3 coding DNA: TGTGCCAGCAGCTACACACCGGGACAGGTAAACTCCTACGAGCAGTACTTC.

This clonotype appeared many times. In a library made to pick up alpha chains, this beta chain is a stray read with a size that means little. The chain links TRBV3-1 to TRBJ2-2, with 9 nucleotides matching TRBD2. The germline gives CDR1 LGHDT, CDR2 YNNKEL (reference sequence). The CDR3 loop spans 18 amino acids. The V gene end was trimmed by 0 bases and the J gene end by 2 bases; junction bases not matched to a gene: 7. CDR3 sequence: CASSQDLGLAVNTGELFF. The CDR3 DNA sequence: TGTGCCAGCAGCCAAGATTTGGGACTAGCAGTAAACACCGGGGAGCTGTTTTTT.